This T cell receptor (beta chain) was found in a study of synovial regulatory T cells in juvenile arthritis. Assay used: immunoSEQ multiplex PCR; TCRdb lists only in-frame clones, some missing. Recorded for this sample: 9,000 to 10,000 clones. From germline, CDR1 is LNHDA and CDR2 SQIVND (reference sequence). CDR3 length: 15 residues. DNA was not recorded. This chain links TRBV19 with TRBJ1-2; TCRdb outputs TRBD1, but without DNA this stays unchecked. Sequencing was carried out using Treg cells from blood. Subset reported: remaining (HLA-DR-negative) circulating blood Treg cells. The receptor was derived from a donor younger than 30 with juvenile idiopathic arthritis. The CDR3 loop reads CASSISSQGAYGYTF. Drawing the rest from reference TRBV19 and TRBJ1-2, the complete variable domain is DGGITQSPKYLFRKEGQNVTLSCEQNLNHDAMYWYRQDPGQGLRLIYYSQIVNDFQKGDIAEGYSVSREKKESFPLTVTSAQKNPTAFYLCASSISSQGAYGYTFGSGTRLTVV.